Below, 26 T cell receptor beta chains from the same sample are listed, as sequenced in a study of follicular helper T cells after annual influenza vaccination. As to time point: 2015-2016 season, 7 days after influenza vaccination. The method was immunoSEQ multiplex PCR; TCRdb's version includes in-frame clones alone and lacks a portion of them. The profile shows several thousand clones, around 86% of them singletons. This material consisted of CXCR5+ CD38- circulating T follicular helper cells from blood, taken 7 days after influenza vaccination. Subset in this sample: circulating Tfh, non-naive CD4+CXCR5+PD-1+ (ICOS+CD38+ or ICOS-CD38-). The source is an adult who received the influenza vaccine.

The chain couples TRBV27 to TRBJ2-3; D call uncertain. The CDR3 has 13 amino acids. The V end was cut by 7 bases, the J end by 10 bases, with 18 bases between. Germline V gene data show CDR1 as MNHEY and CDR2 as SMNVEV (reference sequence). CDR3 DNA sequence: TGTGCCAGCACCCCCACCCGGCACACGCCGCAGTATTTT. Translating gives CASTPTRHTPQYF.

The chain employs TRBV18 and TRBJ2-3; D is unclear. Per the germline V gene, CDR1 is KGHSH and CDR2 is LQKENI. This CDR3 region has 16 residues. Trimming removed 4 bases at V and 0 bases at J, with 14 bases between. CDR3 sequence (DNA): TGTGCCAGCTCACGACAACGGTATGCTAGCACAGATACGCAGTATTTT. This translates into CASSRQRYASTDTQYF.

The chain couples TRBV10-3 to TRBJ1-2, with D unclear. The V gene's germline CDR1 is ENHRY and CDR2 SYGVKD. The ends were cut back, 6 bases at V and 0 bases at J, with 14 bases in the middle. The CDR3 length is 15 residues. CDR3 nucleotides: TGTGCCATCAGAGGTTCTGACACCGCTAACTATGGCTACACCTTC. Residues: CAIRGSDTANYGYTF.

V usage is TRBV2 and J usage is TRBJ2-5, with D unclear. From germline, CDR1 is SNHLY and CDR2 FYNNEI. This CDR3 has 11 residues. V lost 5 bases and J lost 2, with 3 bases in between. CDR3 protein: CASSPQETQYF. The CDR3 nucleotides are TGTGCCAGCAGTCCACAAGAGACCCAGTACTTC.

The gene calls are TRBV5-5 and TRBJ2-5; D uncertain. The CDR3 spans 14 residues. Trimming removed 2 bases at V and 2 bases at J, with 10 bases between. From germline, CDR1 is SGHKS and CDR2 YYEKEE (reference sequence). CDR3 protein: CASSFEQLQETQYF. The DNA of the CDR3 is TGTGCCAGCAGCTTCGAGCAGTTACAAGAGACCCAGTACTTC.

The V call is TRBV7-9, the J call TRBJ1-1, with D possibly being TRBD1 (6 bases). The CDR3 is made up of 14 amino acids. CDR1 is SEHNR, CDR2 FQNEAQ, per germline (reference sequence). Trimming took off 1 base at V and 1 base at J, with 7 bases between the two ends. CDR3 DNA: TGTGCCAGCAGCTTAGGGGGGGCGAACACTGAAGCTTTCTTT. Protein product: CASSLGGANTEAFF.

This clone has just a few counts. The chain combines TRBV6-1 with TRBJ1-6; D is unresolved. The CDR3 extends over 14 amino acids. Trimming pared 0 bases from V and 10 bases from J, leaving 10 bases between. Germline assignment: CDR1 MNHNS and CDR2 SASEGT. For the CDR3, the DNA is TGTGCCAGCAGTGAAGCAGGTCGCGCCTCACCCCTCCACTTT. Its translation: CASSEAGRASPLHF.

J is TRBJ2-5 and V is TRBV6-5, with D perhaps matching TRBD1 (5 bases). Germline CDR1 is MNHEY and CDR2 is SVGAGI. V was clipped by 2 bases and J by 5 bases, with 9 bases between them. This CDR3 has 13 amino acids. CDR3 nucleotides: TGTGCCAGCAGTTACCAGGGTGGGGAGACCCAGTACTTC. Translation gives CASSYQGGETQYF.

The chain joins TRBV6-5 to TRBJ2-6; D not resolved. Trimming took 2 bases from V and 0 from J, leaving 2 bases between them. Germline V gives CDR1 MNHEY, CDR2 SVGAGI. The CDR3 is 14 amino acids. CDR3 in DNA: TGTGCCAGCAGTTACGCCTCTGGGGCCAACGTCCTGACTTTC. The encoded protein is CASSYASGANVLTF.

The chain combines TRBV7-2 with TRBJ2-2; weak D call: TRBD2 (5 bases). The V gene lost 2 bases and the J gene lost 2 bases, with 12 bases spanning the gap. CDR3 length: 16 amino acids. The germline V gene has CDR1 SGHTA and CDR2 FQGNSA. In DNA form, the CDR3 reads TGTGCCAGCAGCTTAATGAGGCTAGCTAACACCGGGGAGCTGTTTTTT. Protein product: CASSLMRLANTGELFF.

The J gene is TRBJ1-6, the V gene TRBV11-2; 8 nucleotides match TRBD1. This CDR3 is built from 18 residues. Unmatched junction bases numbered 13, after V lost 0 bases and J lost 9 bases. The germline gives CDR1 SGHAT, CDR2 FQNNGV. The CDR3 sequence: CASSLDPSETGVPSPLHF. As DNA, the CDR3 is TGTGCCAGCAGCTTAGATCCATCAGAGACAGGGGTCCCTTCACCCCTCCACTTT.

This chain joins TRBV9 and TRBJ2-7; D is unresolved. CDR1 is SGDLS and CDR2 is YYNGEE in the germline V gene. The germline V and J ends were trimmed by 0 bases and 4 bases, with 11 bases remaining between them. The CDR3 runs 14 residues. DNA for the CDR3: TGTGCCAGCAGCGTAGCGGCCACAAGTTACGAGCAGTACTTC. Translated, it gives CASSVAATSYEQYF.

CDR3 region: CASSSLQGSGNTIYF. In DNA form, the CDR3 reads TGTGCCAGCAGTTCACTACAGGGGTCTGGAAACACCATATATTTT. The V gene is TRBV28, the J gene TRBJ1-3; 7 nucleotides match TRBD1. Trimming removed 4 bases from V and 1 base from J; junction bases left unmatched: 4. Germline V gene lookup returns CDR1 MDHEN and CDR2 SYDVKM. The CDR3 loop spans 15 amino acids.

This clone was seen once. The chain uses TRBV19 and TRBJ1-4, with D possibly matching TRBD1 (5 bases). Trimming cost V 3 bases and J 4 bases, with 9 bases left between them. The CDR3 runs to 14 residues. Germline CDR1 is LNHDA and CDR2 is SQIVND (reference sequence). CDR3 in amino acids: CASSIRRGNEKLFF. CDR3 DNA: TGTGCCAGTAGTATCCGAAGGGGTAATGAAAAACTGTTTTTT.

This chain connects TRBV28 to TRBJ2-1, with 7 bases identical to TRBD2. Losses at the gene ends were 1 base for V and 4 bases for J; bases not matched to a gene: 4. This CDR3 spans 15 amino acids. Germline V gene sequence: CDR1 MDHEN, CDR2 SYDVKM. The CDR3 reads CASSLLGGGYNEQFF. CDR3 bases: TGTGCCAGCAGTTTATTAGGCGGGGGTTACAATGAGCAGTTCTTC.

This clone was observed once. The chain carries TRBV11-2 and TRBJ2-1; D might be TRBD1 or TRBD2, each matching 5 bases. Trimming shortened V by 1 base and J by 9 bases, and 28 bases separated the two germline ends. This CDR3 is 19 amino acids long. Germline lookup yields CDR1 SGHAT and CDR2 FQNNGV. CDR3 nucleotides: TGTGCCAGCAGCTTAGGAAGGGGCCGGGGCAGGGAACGTTTTATTGAGCAGTTCTTC. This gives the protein CASSLGRGRGRERFIEQFF.

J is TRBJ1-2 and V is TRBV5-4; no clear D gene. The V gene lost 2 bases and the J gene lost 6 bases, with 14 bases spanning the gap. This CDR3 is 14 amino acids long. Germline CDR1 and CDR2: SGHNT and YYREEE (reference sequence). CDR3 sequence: CASSFWEGEDGYTF. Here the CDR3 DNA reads TGTGCCAGCAGCTTCTGGGAGGGTGAGGATGGCTACACCTTC.

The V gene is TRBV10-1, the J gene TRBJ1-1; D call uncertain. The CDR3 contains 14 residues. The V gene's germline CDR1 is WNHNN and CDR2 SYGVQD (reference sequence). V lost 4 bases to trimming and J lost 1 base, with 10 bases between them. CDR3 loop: CASSGSRRNTEAFF. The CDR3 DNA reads TGCGCCAGCAGTGGGTCAAGACGGAACACTGAAGCTTTCTTT.

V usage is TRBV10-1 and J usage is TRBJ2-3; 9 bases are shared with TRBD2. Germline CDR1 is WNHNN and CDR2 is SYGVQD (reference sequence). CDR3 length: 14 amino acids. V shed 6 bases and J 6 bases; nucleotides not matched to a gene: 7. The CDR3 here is CASSSGLAGDTQYF. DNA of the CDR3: TGCGCCAGCAGCTCGGGACTAGCTGGCGATACGCAGTATTTT.

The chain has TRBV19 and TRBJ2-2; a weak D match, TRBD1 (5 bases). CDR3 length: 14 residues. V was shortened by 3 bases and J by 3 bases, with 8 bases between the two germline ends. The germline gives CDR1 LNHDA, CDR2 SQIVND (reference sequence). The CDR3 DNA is TGTGCCAGTAGTATCTCCAGGGACACCGGGGAGCTGTTTTTT. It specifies CASSISRDTGELFF.

CDR3 protein: CASSNGGRQEKLFF. The CDR3 DNA reads as TGCGCCAGCAGCAATGGGGGCCGGCAAGAAAAACTGTTTTTT. J is TRBJ1-4 and V is TRBV5-1; TRBD1 is a possible D gene (6 bases). The CDR3 has 14 residues. The germline V gene encodes CDR1 SGHRS and CDR2 YFSETQ. Trimming took off 4 bases at V and 8 bases at J, with 15 bases between the two ends.

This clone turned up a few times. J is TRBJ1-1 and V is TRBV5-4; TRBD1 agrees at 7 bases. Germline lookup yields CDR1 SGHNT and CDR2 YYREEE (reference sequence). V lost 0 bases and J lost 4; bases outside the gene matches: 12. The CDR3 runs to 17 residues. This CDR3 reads CASSLVGWEGAGTEAFF. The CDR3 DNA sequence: TGTGCCAGCAGCTTGGTCGGCTGGGAGGGGGCAGGCACTGAAGCTTTCTTT.

The CDR3 DNA sequence: TGTGCCAGCTCACACCGGACTGCAGAAGAGACCCAGTACTTC. This gives the protein CASSHRTAEETQYF. The genes are TRBV18 and TRBJ2-5; maybe TRBD2 (5 bases). This CDR3 region has 14 residues. Trimming shortened V by 4 bases and J by 3 bases, and 12 bases separated the two germline ends. CDR1 and CDR2 from the germline V gene are KGHSH and LQKENI. The whole variable domain, filled in from reference TRBV18 and TRBJ2-5, reads NAGVMQNPRHLVRRRGQEARLRCSPMKGHSHVYWYRQLPEEGLKFMVYLQKENIIDESGMPKERFSAEFPKEGPSILRIQQVVRGDSAAYFCASSHRTAEETQYFGPGTRLLVL.

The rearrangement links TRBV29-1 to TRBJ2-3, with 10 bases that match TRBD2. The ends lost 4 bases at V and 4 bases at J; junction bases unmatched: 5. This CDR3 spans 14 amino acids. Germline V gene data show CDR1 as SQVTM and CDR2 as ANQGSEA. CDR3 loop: CSVGASGGPDTQYF. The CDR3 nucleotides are TGCAGCGTTGGGGCTAGCGGGGGCCCAGATACGCAGTATTTT.

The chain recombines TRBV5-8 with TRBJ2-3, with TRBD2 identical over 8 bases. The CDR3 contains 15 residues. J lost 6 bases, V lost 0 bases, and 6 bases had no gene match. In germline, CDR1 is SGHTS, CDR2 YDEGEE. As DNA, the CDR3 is TGTGCCAGCAGCTTGGAGGGGACTAGTGCGGATACGCAGTATTTT. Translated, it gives CASSLEGTSADTQYF.

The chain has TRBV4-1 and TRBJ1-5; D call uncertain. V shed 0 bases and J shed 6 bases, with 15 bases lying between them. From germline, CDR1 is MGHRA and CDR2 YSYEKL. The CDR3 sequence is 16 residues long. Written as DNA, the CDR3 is TGCGCCAGCAGCCAAGAGGTCGGCAGGTTGGCTCAGCCCCAGCATTTT. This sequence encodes CASSQEVGRLAQPQHF.